The next 9 T cell receptor beta chains were all read from a single sample in a study of Graves' ophthalmopathy and Graves' hyperthyroidism. Amplifying from RNA transcripts, the study obtained TCR beta CDR3 regions. Amplification began with first-round RT-PCR using HTBI primers, then second-round multiplex PCR was performed. TCRdb recomputed calls from the multiplex PCR reads with MiXCR, one row per CDR3 protein. There are roughly 400,000 distinct CDR3 sequences in the sample; approximately 16% occur only once, and around 1.4% lies in the top ten. The material sequenced was peripheral blood. These receptors were obtained from a woman between 18 and 29 years old with Graves' ophthalmopathy.

This clonotype was counted ten times or more. The V gene is TRBV6-1, the J gene TRBJ2-7, with 7 bases identical to TRBD2. The CDR3 has 16 amino acids. Trimming cost V 5 bases and J 4 bases; bases outside gene matches: 14. The V gene's germline CDR1 is MNHNS and CDR2 SASEGT. The CDR3 nucleotides are TGTGCCAGCAGTCAGGAGGTGGTAGCGGGCCCTTACGAGCAGTACTTC. Protein product: CASSQEVVAGPYEQYF.

This clonotype was recorded many times. This chain joins TRBV5-1 and TRBJ2-2; no definite D call. Germline V gives CDR1 SGHRS, CDR2 YFSETQ. Trimming pared 6 bases from V and 7 bases from J, leaving 7 bases between. The CDR3 totals 11 residues. CDR3 loop: CASTAYGELFF. The CDR3 DNA reads TGCGCCAGCACCGCGTACGGGGAGCTGTTTTTT.

This clonotype was counted ten times or more. One end of the junction fails to match germline, which may point to a read error. V is TRBV12-5 and J is TRBJ1-6; TRBD1 aligns across 7 bases. The CDR3 is 17 residues long. Germline-derived CDR1 and CDR2 are LGHNT and FRNRAP. The CDR3 loop is CASGLVFFRDSNSPLHF. CDR3 coding DNA: TGTGCTAGTGGCTTGGTCTTTTTCCGGGACAGTAATTCACCCCTCCACTTT.

This clonotype was counted many times. V usage is TRBV24-1 and J usage is TRBJ2-2; the D call may be TRBD1 or TRBD2 (5 bases each). Trimming removed 3 bases at V and 4 bases at J, with 8 bases between. This CDR3 contains 14 residues. CDR1 is KGHDR and CDR2 is SFDVKD in the germline V gene. Written as DNA, the CDR3 is TGTGCCACCAGTGATGCCGGGACCACCGGGGAGCTGTTTTTT. This gives the protein CATSDAGTTGELFF.

This clonotype was seen once. The V gene is TRBV12-3 or TRBV12-4, the J gene TRBJ2-7; 12 bases align to TRBD1. The CDR3 extends over 18 amino acids. Unmatched junction bases numbered 9, after V lost 3 bases and J lost 0 bases. This CDR3 reads CASSFLGTGGLLSYEQYF. The CDR3 bases are TGTGCCAGCAGTTTTCTCGGGACAGGGGGCCTACTCTCCTACGAGCAGTACTTC.

This clonotype was recorded at least ten times. The V gene is TRBV4-1, the J gene TRBJ2-7; TRBD2 might be the D (6 bases). There are 16 residues in the CDR3. Germline loops: CDR1 MGHRA, CDR2 YSYEKL. The germline V and J ends were trimmed by 1 base and 2 bases, with 15 bases remaining between them. CDR3 nucleotides: TGCGCCAGCAGCCAAGGATCGGAGGGGCTTACCTACGAGCAGTACTTC. Its translation is CASSQGSEGLTYEQYF.

This clonotype was recorded a few times. This rearrangement joins TRBV29-1 to TRBJ2-7; perhaps D is TRBD1 or TRBD2 (5 bases each). The CDR3 runs 15 residues. V dropped 7 bases and J dropped 4 bases, with 23 bases sitting between them. Germline CDR1 reads SQVTM; CDR2 reads ANQGSEA. CDR3 DNA: TGCAGCGCCAAGAAAGGGCGGGCAGGGCTGTACGAGCAGTACTTC. Amino acid sequence: CSAKKGRAGLYEQYF.

In its sample, this clonotype was seen many times. The DNA for the CDR3 is TGTGCCAGCAGTCACTACGGGGGCTATCAGCCCCAGCATTTT. Translation gives CASSHYGGYQPQHF. The chain is built from TRBV6-2 or TRBV6-3 and TRBJ1-5, with D perhaps matching TRBD1 (6 bases). Germline-derived CDR1 and CDR2 are MNHEY and SVGEGT. V was shortened by 5 bases and J by 5 bases, with 13 bases between the two germline ends. The CDR3 is 14 amino acids.

At least ten counts were recorded for this clonotype. This chain uses TRBV7-2 with TRBJ1-5; D is undetermined. CDR1 and CDR2 (germline): SGHTA, FQGNSA. The ends were cut back, 1 base at V and 0 bases at J, with 7 bases in the middle. This CDR3 is built from 15 residues. Written as DNA, the CDR3 is TGTGCCAGCAGCTTAGGGCAGCTTAGCAATCAGCCCCAGCATTTT. Its protein is CASSLGQLSNQPQHF. Based on the CDR3 plus reference TRBV7-2 and TRBJ1-5, the full variable domain is GAGVSQSPSNKVTEKGKDVELRCDPISGHTALYWYRQSLGQGLEFLIYFQGNSAPDKSGLPSDRFSAERTGGSVSTLTIQRTQQEDSAVYLCASSLGQLSNQPQHFGDGTRLSIL.